One TCR beta chain is described in this entry. Its antigen is undetermined. An end of the junction does not agree with germline; a read error may underlie this. The CDR3 runs 13 residues. Germline CDR1 is SNHLY and CDR2 is FYNNEI. This sample is part of a study of molecular identifiers for immune sequencing clone quantification. Across the study: Replicates split RNA from roughly 18,000 or 92,000 naive CD8 cells five ways, and the researchers sequenced four portions.

CD8+CD4-CCR7+CD45RA+ cells were sorted as naive CD8 T cells. Both previously described methods and listed TCR primers were employed to make bulk TCR libraries. Via MiXCR, TCRdb re-called the PCR reads, giving one row per CDR3 protein. The data hold approximately 630,000 distinct CDR3 sequences, with about 25% observed a single time. Points from the study as a whole: Clonotypes surpassing 20 RNA copies contained over 99% of effector molecules, versus under 1% in naive cells.

The sequenced material came from naive CD8+ T cells from blood, with Jurkat cell RNA spiked in. Subset: FACS-sorted CD8+CD4-CCR7+CD45RA+ naive T cells. The chain carries TRBV2 and TRBJ2-1; D is uncertain. This receptor was obtained from a human donor in good health. Some libraries in this study had Jurkat cell RNA spiked in. CDR3 sequence: CASSEVNYSEQFF. In DNA form, the CDR3 reads TGTGCCAGCAGTGAAGTCAACTACAGTGAGCAGTTCTTC.